Listed below are T cell receptor beta chains from one sample, sequenced in a study of identical twins. TCRdb called the 5' RACE reads again in MiXCR, with one record for every CDR3 protein. Among about 920,000 distinct CDR3 sequences listed, around an eighth were seen once. The data also belong to a second study, concerning yellow fever vaccine responses in identical twins.

The specimen was PBMCs. The receptor set was obtained from a woman in her late teens or twenties in good health. The CDR3 runs from the conserved cysteine through the conserved F or W. The D gene is left open where the match is weak. The size of a clone is reported for some rows only, either as once, few or many, or as a class for expanded clones.

D	J	size	V	DNA	CDR3
TRBD1	TRBJ2-1	few	TRBV15	TGTGCCACCAGAGTTCCCATGGGACAGGGGCTTTACAATGAGCAGTTCTTC	CATRVPMGQGLYNEQFF
.	TRBJ2-1	.	TRBV7-9	TGTGCCAGCAGCTTAGGCCAAAAGCTTTTCGATGAGCAGTTCTTC	CASSLGQKLFDEQFF
.	TRBJ2-2	many	TRBV28	TGTGCCAGCAGTTTACTTTCCGGGGAGCTGTTTTTT	CASSLLSGELFF
TRBD2	TRBJ2-1	many	TRBV5-1	TGTGCCAGCAGTCGGACTAGCGGGACGTACAATGAGCAGTTCTTC	CASSRTSGTYNEQFF
TRBD1	TRBJ2-1	few	TRBV27	TGTGCCAGCAGAGGCGGACAGGGTGAGCAGTTCTTC	CASRGGQGEQFF
.	TRBJ2-3	once	TRBV12-3/TRBV12-4	TGTGCCAGCAGTTACCTAGCGAGCACAGATACGCAGTATTTT	CASSYLASTDTQYF
.	TRBJ1-1	.	TRBV12-3/TRBV12-4	TGTGCCAGCAGCCGTCGTGGAGGATGGCGTTACACTGAAGCTTTCTTT	CASSRRGGWRYTEAFF
TRBD1	TRBJ2-7	once	TRBV7-9	TGTGCCAGCAGCTTCCACAGGGGAACCTACGAGCAGTACTTC	CASSFHRGTYEQYF
TRBD2	TRBJ2-1	.	TRBV3-1	TGTGCCAGCAGCCAAGCTGAGGGGTTGTTTGTAGCGGGAAACTACAATGAGCAGTTCTTC	CASSQAEGLFVAGNYNEQFF
.	TRBJ2-3	few	TRBV12-3/TRBV12-4	TGTGCCAGCATCAACAGACGACACACTAGCACAGATACGCAGTATTTT	CASINRRHTSTDTQYF
.	TRBJ2-3	.	TRBV7-3	TGTGCCAGCAGCTTACAGGACGGGAGCCTGTTATCAGATACGCAGTATTTT	CASSLQDGSLLSDTQYF
TRBD1	TRBJ2-3	.	TRBV10-3	TGTGCCATCCGGACAGGGCCGACAGATACGCAGTATTTT	CAIRTGPTDTQYF
.	TRBJ1-6	many	TRBV5-1	TGCGCCAGCAGCTTGGCCGCCAGTCCCCCTAATTCACCCCTCCACTTT	CASSLAASPPNSPLHF
TRBD1	TRBJ1-1	once	TRBV7-9	TGTGCCAGCGGCCCAGGACAGGGCGTAGGACTAAACACTGAAGCTTTCTTT	CASGPGQGVGLNTEAFF
.	TRBJ1-1	few	TRBV4-2	TGTGCCAGCAGCACCTTCTGGGTGGCTTTCTTT	CASSTFWVAFF
.	TRBJ2-5	few	TRBV28	TGTGCCAGCAGTTTCAGGCGGAGGGCCCGGGAGACCCAGTACTTC	CASSFRRRARETQYF
.	TRBJ2-1	few	TRBV20-1	TGCAGTGCTAGAGATTGGATTAGACTTCACTACAATGAGCAGTTCTTC	CSARDWIRLHYNEQFF
.	TRBJ2-1	.	TRBV10-3	TGTGCCATCAGTGAGCCAGCTAGGGGGAATGAGCAGTTCTTC	CAISEPARGNEQFF
TRBD1	TRBJ2-3	.	TRBV28	TGTGCCAGTCAAACAGGGGGAGATACGCAGTATTTT	CASQTGGDTQYF
TRBD1	TRBJ1-2	many	TRBV20-1	TGCAGTGCTAGAGGGGCGACAGGGGTTCGAGGCTACACCTTC	CSARGATGVRGYTF
TRBD2	TRBJ2-1	few	TRBV6-1	TGTGCCAGCAGGACCGGACTAGTCCTCAGTGAGCAGTTCTTC	CASRTGLVLSEQFF
TRBD1	TRBJ1-1	many	TRBV20-1	TGCAGTGCTAGCCGGGACAGGGTATCCGAAGCTTTCTTT	CSASRDRVSEAFF
TRBD2	TRBJ2-7	many	TRBV25-1	TGTGCCAGCAGTGGGGCGTTAAAGAATTGGACTAGCGGGTCCTACGAGCAGTACTTC	CASSGALKNWTSGSYEQYF
.	TRBJ2-3	few	TRBV5-1	TGCGCCAGCAGCTTCCGGGACTGGCGCACAGATACGCAGTATTTT	CASSFRDWRTDTQYF
TRBD1	TRBJ2-5	.	TRBV5-1	TGCGCCAGCAGCTTGGACACAGGGGAAAAGACCCAGTACTTC	CASSLDTGEKTQYF
.	TRBJ2-1	many	TRBV5-1	TGCGCCAGCAGCTTTCCCCCCGAGCAGTTCTTC	CASSFPPEQFF
.	TRBJ1-2	many	TRBV12-3/TRBV12-4	TGTGCCAGCAGTCCCGCGGGGGCACCATATGGCTACACCTTC	CASSPAGAPYGYTF
TRBD1	TRBJ1-5	many	TRBV7-8	TGTGCCAGCAGCACAGGGACAGCCTATAGCAATCAGCCCCAGCATTTT	CASSTGTAYSNQPQHF
.	TRBJ1-3	.	TRBV3-1	TGTGCCAGCAGCCAAGGGCCAATCTCTGGAAACACCATATATTTT	CASSQGPISGNTIYF
.	TRBJ2-1	.	TRBV14	TGTGCCCATTGGGGGAGCTCCTACAATGAGCAGTTCTTC	CAHWGSSYNEQFF
TRBD1	TRBJ1-3	.	TRBV10-3	TGTGCCATCAGCCTACAGGGGAAGGGAAACACCATATATTTT	CAISLQGKGNTIYF
TRBD2	TRBJ2-2	.	TRBV12-3/TRBV12-4	TGTGCCAGCAGTTTAACGGTAGCGGGAGCGGGGGAGCTGTTTTTT	CASSLTVAGAGELFF
TRBD1	TRBJ2-5	few	TRBV11-2	TGTGCCAGCAGCCCGTCGAGGACAGGCACCCAGTACTTC	CASSPSRTGTQYF
.	TRBJ2-7	few	TRBV12-5	TGTGCTAGTGGTTTGGGACTCGCGGGGGCAAGCTCCTACGAGCAGTACTTC	CASGLGLAGASSYEQYF
TRBD2	TRBJ2-2	.	TRBV5-1	TGCGCCAGCAGCAAAATGACTAGCGGGAACACCGGGGAGCTGTTTTTT	CASSKMTSGNTGELFF
.	TRBJ2-5	few	TRBV28	TGTGCCAGCAGTTCCCTAGTCGGCCTAGCATACTTC	CASSSLVGLAYF
TRBD2	TRBJ2-1	few	TRBV10-3	TGTGCCCTCCGCCCGGGACTAGACGTCAGGGAGCAGTTCTTC	CALRPGLDVREQFF
.	TRBJ2-6	.	TRBV4-1	TGCGCCAGCAGCCAAGATATGGGGAGCTCTGGGGCCAACGTCCTGACTTTC	CASSQDMGSSGANVLTF
.	TRBJ2-1	many	TRBV5-6	TGCGCCAGCAGCCAAGGGCTAGACAATGAGCAGTTCTTC	CASSQGLDNEQFF
.	TRBJ2-1	.	TRBV19	TGTGCCAGTAGTATTTTTCAGGGGACAGAGCAGTTCTTC	CASSIFQGTEQFF
.	TRBJ2-2	few	TRBV5-1	TGCGCCAGCAGCGGGTCCTCTTCCCGGGGAACCGGGGAGCTGTTTTTT	CASSGSSSRGTGELFF